The T cell receptor (beta chain) under discussion was sequenced for a study of blood T cell repertoires in COVID-19. Germline V gene lookup returns CDR1 SGHNT and CDR2 YENEEA. With 1 base clipped from V and 4 bases from J, the junction kept 5 bases outside the gene matches. The CDR3 sequence is 16 residues long. Assay used: immunoSEQ multiplex PCR; TCRdb lists only in-frame clones, some missing. This sample carries under 200,000 clones, around four fifths of them seen once, and the ten largest clones take roughly 8%. Sequencing was carried out using PBMCs or T cells enriched from blood (not recorded which). The chain joins TRBV11-3 to TRBJ2-1; 9 bases agree with TRBD1. This TCR was recovered from a woman aged 50 to 65 who had recovered from COVID-19. CDR3 nucleotide sequence: TGTGCCAGCAGCTTAGTTATGACAGGGGGTTACAATGAGCAGTTCTTC. This encodes CASSLVMTGGYNEQFF.